Listed below are T cell receptor beta chains from one sample, sequenced in a study of blood T cell repertoires in COVID-19. The data were produced by immunoSEQ multiplex PCR, yet TCRdb's version contains in-frame clones alone and is incomplete. The profile covers approximately 130,000 clones, with over 55% appearing a single time and 2% to 2.5% taken by the ten largest. Material: peripheral blood. Receptors originate from a woman aged 65 to 85 with acute or convalescent COVID-19. Each CDR3 is given with its conserved first and last residue. Each record gives: D gene, V gene, clone size, J gene, CDR3 DNA, CDR3 protein. The D gene is left open where the match is weak. The size field is filled for only some rows; it gives once, few, many or a size class.

D gene: TRBD1
V gene: TRBV4-2
clone size: NA
J gene: TRBJ2-7
CDR3 DNA: TGTGCCAGCAGCCAAGGGACAGGGGATCCGCGGTACTTC
CDR3 protein: CASSQGTGDPRYF

D gene: TRBD1
V gene: TRBV12-5
clone size: few
J gene: TRBJ1-6
CDR3 DNA: TGTGCTAGTGGTTTGGGCCTGACAGGGCGTAATTCACCCCTCCACTTT
CDR3 protein: CASGLGLTGRNSPLHF

D gene: TRBD2
V gene: TRBV30
clone size: NA
J gene: TRBJ2-1
CDR3 DNA: TGTGCCTGGAGCCCACTAGCGGGAGTTCGTGAGCAGTTCTTC
CDR3 protein: CAWSPLAGVREQFF

D gene: TRBD2
V gene: TRBV6-1
clone size: NA
J gene: TRBJ2-1
CDR3 DNA: TGTGCCAGCAGTCAAGCGACAGGATCCGGGACTAGCGGGAGCTACAATGAGCAGTTCTTC
CDR3 protein: CASSQATGSGTSGSYNEQFF

D gene: TRBD1
V gene: TRBV5-6
clone size: once
J gene: TRBJ2-3
CDR3 DNA: TGTGCCAGCAGCTTCGGGTTAGGGGGACAGGGGACAGATACGCAGTATTTT
CDR3 protein: CASSFGLGGQGTDTQYF

D gene: TRBD1
V gene: TRBV19
clone size: NA
J gene: TRBJ1-2
CDR3 DNA: TGTGCCAGTAGTATAGGGGCACAGGGGAGCACCTACTATGGCTACACCTTC
CDR3 protein: CASSIGAQGSTYYGYTF

D gene: TRBD1
V gene: TRBV29-1
clone size: NA
J gene: TRBJ1-2
CDR3 DNA: TGCAGCGTTGACAGGGGGGATGGCTACACCTTC
CDR3 protein: CSVDRGDGYTF

D gene: NA
V gene: TRBV13
clone size: NA
J gene: TRBJ2-1
CDR3 DNA: TGTGCCAGCAGCCCCAGTCGGGGGTGGCAGTTCTTC
CDR3 protein: CASSPSRGWQFF

D gene: TRBD1
V gene: TRBV4-2
clone size: NA
J gene: TRBJ1-4
CDR3 DNA: TGTGCCAGCAGCCAAGCAGGGGGTGCAACTAATGAAAAACTGTTTTTT
CDR3 protein: CASSQAGGATNEKLFF

D gene: NA
V gene: TRBV6-5
clone size: few
J gene: TRBJ1-2
CDR3 DNA: TGTGCCAGCAGTCCCACAGGGCGCCTCTTACGCTACACCTTC
CDR3 protein: CASSPTGRLLRYTF

D gene: TRBD1
V gene: TRBV2
clone size: few
J gene: TRBJ1-6
CDR3 DNA: TGTGCCAGCAGGCGGGACAGGGATCGCTCACCCCTCCACTTT
CDR3 protein: CASRRDRDRSPLHF

D gene: NA
V gene: TRBV9
clone size: NA
J gene: TRBJ2-7
CDR3 DNA: TGTGCCAGCAGCGTAGCTACGGGGGTTGGGGAGCAGTACTTC
CDR3 protein: CASSVATGVGEQYF

D gene: NA
V gene: TRBV5-1
clone size: NA
J gene: TRBJ2-3
CDR3 DNA: TGCGCCAGCAGCTTGGAAACCAGTCCTAGCACAGATACGCAGTATTTT
CDR3 protein: CASSLETSPSTDTQYF

D gene: TRBD1
V gene: TRBV7-3
clone size: few
J gene: TRBJ2-7
CDR3 DNA: TGTGCCAGCAGCCCGACGGGACAGGGGTACGAGCAGTACTTC
CDR3 protein: CASSPTGQGYEQYF

D gene: TRBD1
V gene: TRBV2
clone size: NA
J gene: TRBJ1-5
CDR3 DNA: TGTGCCAGCAGTGAAGCGCCTGGACAGGGTGGAATGCCCCAGCATTTT
CDR3 protein: CASSEAPGQGGMPQHF

D gene: NA
V gene: TRBV7-6
clone size: once
J gene: TRBJ1-1
CDR3 DNA: TGTGCCAGCAGCCCAAGGGGCGGTGAAGCTTTCTTT
CDR3 protein: CASSPRGGEAFF

D gene: TRBD1
V gene: TRBV3-1/TRBV3-2
clone size: NA
J gene: TRBJ1-5
CDR3 DNA: TGTGCCAGCAGCCAAGGACAGGGTTGGAATCAGCCCCAGCATTTT
CDR3 protein: CASSQGQGWNQPQHF

D gene: TRBD2
V gene: TRBV10-3
clone size: few
J gene: TRBJ2-1
CDR3 DNA: TGTGCCATCAGTGACCTACTAGCGGGAGCCGGGGATGAGCAGTTCTTC
CDR3 protein: CAISDLLAGAGDEQFF

D gene: TRBD2
V gene: TRBV7-2
clone size: NA
J gene: TRBJ2-7
CDR3 DNA: TGTGCCAGCAGCTTACGGGGCGGGACTAGCTACGAGCAGTACTTC
CDR3 protein: CASSLRGGTSYEQYF